A selection of T cell receptor beta chains follows, all from one sample in a study of cytomegalovirus exposure and HLA in healthy donors. Sequenced by immunoSEQ multiplex PCR; TCRdb stores in-frame clones only, minus some. Of about 170,000 clones in the sample, about 89% were seen once. Sequencing was carried out using PBMCs. The receptors come from a man younger than 35 in good health and CMV-seropositive. The CDR3 runs from the conserved cysteine through the conserved F or W. The D gene is left open where the match is weak. Where a row states a size, it is once, few, many or the class of an expanded clone; other rows omit it.

j_call | v_call | clone_size | d_call | cdr3_nt | cdr3_aa
TRBJ2-7 | TRBV5-1 | NA | TRBD2 | TGCGCCAGCAGCTTGGAAGCGCGGGGGGGCGGCGAGCAGTACTTC | CASSLEARGGGEQYF
TRBJ2-1 | TRBV25-1 | NA | TRBD1 | TGTGCCAGCAGTGTACAGGGGGTCGCTGAGCAGTTCTTC | CASSVQGVAEQFF
TRBJ2-5 | TRBV28 | NA | TRBD2 | TGTGCCAGCAGTCTGCCCTTAGGCGGGAGGTTCGGCGAGACCCAGTACTTC | CASSLPLGGRFGETQYF
TRBJ2-3 | TRBV10-3 | NA | TRBD2 | TGTGCCATCAGCGTTACTAGCGGGGGGCCCCCCACAGATACGCAGTATTTT | CAISVTSGGPPTDTQYF
TRBJ1-2 | TRBV25-1 | NA | NA | TGTGCCAGCAGTGAAACCCCCCCGGCGGCTGGCTACACCTTC | CASSETPPAAGYTF
TRBJ2-5 | TRBV6-6 | NA | NA | TGTGCCAGCAGTTACGGGGGCACCCAAGAGACCCAGTACTTC | CASSYGGTQETQYF
TRBJ1-3 | TRBV7-9 | NA | NA | TGTGCCAGCAGCCTCAGGGGCCCGTCTGGAAACACCATATATTTT | CASSLRGPSGNTIYF
TRBJ1-2 | TRBV5-1 | NA | TRBD1 | TGCGCCAGCAGCGGCCGGGACAGGGAAAGGGGCTACACCTTC | CASSGRDRERGYTF
TRBJ1-2 | TRBV5-6 | NA | NA | TGTGCCAGCAGCGCGGACAGAGCCTATGGCTACACCTTC | CASSADRAYGYTF
TRBJ2-1 | TRBV9 | NA | NA | TGTGCCAGCAGCGCAGGGGCGGAGGATGAGCAGTTCTTC | CASSAGAEDEQFF
TRBJ1-4 | TRBV4-1 | NA | TRBD1 | TGCGCCAGCGGCCCGGGACAGGGGGAGGAAAAACTGTTTTTT | CASGPGQGEEKLFF
TRBJ2-2 | TRBV5-1 | NA | TRBD2 | TGCGCCAGCAGCTTGTTGGTAGCGGGGGGGCCTAACACCGGGGAGCTGTTTTTT | CASSLLVAGGPNTGELFF
TRBJ2-1 | TRBV7-9 | NA | NA | TGTGCCACCTCCCGGAGCTCCTACAATGAGCAGTTCTTC | CATSRSSYNEQFF
TRBJ2-3 | TRBV7-8 | NA | NA | TGTGCCAGCAGCTCCCAATGGACACTGACTAGCACAGATACGCAGTATTTT | CASSSQWTLTSTDTQYF
TRBJ1-2 | TRBV6-5 | NA | TRBD1 | TGTGCCAGCAGTTCATGGGGGACAGGGGCCACCTATGGCTACACCTTC | CASSSWGTGATYGYTF
TRBJ1-1 | TRBV7-9 | once | NA | TGTGCCAGCAGCTTAGGAGGCTGGGTTGAAGCTTTCTTT | CASSLGGWVEAFF
TRBJ2-1 | TRBV5-4 | NA | TRBD1 | TGTGCCAGCAGCTTCCCCCCTGGACAGGGACGCTCCTACAATGAGCAGTTCTTC | CASSFPPGQGRSYNEQFF
TRBJ2-7 | TRBV2 | NA | TRBD1 | TGTGCCAGCAGTGAATCGGGACAGGCGCCGTACTTC | CASSESGQAPYF
TRBJ1-1 | TRBV20-1 | NA | NA | TGCAGCGCGCCGAGGGGGGAAGCTTTCTTT | CSAPRGEAFF
TRBJ1-1 | TRBV4-3 | NA | TRBD1 | TGCGCCAGCAGCCAAGAAGAGGGGACAGCCATGAACACTGAAGCTTTCTTT | CASSQEEGTAMNTEAFF
TRBJ2-3 | TRBV15 | few | NA | TGTGCCACCAGCAGAGATCGGGTTGGAGTTTCAGATACGCAGTATTTT | CATSRDRVGVSDTQYF
TRBJ2-3 | TRBV7-2 | few | NA | TGTGCCAGCAGCTTAGTGGGACTCCTGAGCACAGATACGCAGTATTTT | CASSLVGLLSTDTQYF